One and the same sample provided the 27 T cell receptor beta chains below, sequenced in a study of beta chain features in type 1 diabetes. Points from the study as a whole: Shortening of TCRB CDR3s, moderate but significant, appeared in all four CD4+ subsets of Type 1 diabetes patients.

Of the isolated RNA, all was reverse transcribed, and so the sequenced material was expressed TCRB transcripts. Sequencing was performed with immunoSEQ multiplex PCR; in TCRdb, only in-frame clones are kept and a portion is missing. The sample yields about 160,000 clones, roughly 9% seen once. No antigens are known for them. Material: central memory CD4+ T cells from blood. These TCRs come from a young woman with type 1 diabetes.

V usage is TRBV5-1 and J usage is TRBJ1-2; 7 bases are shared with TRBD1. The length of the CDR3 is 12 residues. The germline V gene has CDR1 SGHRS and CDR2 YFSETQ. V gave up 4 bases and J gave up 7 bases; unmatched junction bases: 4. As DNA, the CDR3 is TGCGCCAGCAGCGGCGGGACAGTTGGCTACACCTTC. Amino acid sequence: CASSGGTVGYTF. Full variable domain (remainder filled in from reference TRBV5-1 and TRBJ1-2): KAGVTQTPRYLIKTRGQQVTLSCSPISGHRSVSWYQQTPGQGLQFLFEYFSETQRNKGNFPGRFSGRQFSNSRSEMNVSTLELGDSALYLCASSGGTVGYTFGSGTRLTVV.

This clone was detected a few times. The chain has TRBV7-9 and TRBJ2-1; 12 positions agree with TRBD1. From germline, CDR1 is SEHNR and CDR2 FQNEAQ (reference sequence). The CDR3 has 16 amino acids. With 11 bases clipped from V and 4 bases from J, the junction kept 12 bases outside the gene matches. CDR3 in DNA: TGTGCCGGGACAGGGGGCTTTAGCGGGACTTACAATGAGCAGTTCTTC. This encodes CAGTGGFSGTYNEQFF.

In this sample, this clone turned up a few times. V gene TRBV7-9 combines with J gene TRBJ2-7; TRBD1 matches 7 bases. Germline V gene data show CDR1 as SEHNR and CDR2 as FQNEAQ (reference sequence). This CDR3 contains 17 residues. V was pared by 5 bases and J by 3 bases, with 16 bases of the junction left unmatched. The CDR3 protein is CASSPGTALGNYYEQYF. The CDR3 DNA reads TGTGCCAGCAGCCCCGGGACAGCACTTGGGAACTACTACGAGCAGTACTTC. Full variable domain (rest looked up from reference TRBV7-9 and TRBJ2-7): DTGVSQNPRHKITKRGQNVTFRCDPISEHNRLYWYRQTLGQGPEFLTYFQNEAQLEKSRLLSDRFSAERPKGSFSTLEIQRTEQGDSAMYLCASSPGTALGNYYEQYFGPGTRLTVT.

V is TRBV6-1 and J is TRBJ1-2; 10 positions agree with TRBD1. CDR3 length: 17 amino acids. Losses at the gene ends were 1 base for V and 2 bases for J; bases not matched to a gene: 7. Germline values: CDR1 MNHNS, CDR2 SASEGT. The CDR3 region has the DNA TGTGCCAGCAGTGAAGACCGGGACAGGGGACGAAACTATGGCTACACCTTC. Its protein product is CASSEDRDRGRNYGYTF.

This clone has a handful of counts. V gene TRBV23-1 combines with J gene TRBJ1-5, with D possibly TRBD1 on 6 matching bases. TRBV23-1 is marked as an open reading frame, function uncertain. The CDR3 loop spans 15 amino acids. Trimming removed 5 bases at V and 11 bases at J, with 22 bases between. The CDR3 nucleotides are TGCGCCAGCAGTAGCCGGGACACCCGATTTACAGCCCAGCATTTT. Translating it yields CASSSRDTRFTAQHF.

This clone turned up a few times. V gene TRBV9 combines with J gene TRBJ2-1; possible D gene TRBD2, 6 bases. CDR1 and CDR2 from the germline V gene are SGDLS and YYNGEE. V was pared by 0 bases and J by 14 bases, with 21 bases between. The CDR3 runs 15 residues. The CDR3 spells CASSVDSGRPSREFF. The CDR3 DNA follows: TGTGCCAGCAGCGTAGACTCGGGGAGGCCGTCAAGGGAGTTCTTC.

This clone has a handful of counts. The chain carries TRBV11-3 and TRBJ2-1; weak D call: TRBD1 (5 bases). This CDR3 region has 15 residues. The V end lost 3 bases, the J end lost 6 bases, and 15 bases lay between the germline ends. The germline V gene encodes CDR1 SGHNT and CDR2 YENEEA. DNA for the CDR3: TGTGCCAGCAGCTTGGCAGGGTACAATTCCAATGAGCAGTTCTTC. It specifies CASSLAGYNSNEQFF.

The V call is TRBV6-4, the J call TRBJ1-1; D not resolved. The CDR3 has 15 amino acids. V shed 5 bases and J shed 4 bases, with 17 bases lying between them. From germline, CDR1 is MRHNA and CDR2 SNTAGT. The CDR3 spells CASSKEEGGSTEAFF. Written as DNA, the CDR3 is TGTGCCAGCAGTAAAGAGGAAGGTGGGAGCACTGAAGCTTTCTTT.

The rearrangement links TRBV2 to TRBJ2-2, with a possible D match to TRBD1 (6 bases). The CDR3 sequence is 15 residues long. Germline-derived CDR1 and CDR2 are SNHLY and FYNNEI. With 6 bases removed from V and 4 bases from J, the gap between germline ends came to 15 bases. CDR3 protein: CASRSLQGATGELFF. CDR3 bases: TGTGCCAGCAGGAGCTTACAGGGCGCCACCGGGGAGCTGTTTTTT.

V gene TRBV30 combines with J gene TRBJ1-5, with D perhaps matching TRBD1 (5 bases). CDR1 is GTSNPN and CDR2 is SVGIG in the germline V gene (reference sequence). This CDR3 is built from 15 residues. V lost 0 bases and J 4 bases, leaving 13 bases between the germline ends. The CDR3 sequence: CAWSVGVTLNQPQHF. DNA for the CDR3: TGTGCCTGGAGTGTAGGGGTGACGCTGAATCAGCCCCAGCATTTT.

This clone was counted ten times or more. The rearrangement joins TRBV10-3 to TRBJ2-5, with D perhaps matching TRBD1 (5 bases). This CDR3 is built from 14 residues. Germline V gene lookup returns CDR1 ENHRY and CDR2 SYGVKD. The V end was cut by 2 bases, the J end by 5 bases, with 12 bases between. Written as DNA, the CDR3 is TGTGCCATCAGTGAGGGACACCAAAGGGAGACCCAGTACTTC. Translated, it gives CAISEGHQRETQYF.

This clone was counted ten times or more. The CDR3 DNA is TGCAGCGCCTCCCCAGGGGGCTCAACTGAAGCTTTCTTT. Amino acids: CSASPGGSTEAFF. The chain is built from TRBV29-1 and TRBJ1-1; 8 bases align to TRBD1. The CDR3 spans 13 residues. The V gene's germline CDR1 is SQVTM and CDR2 ANQGSEA. Trimming cost V 7 bases and J 5 bases; bases outside gene matches: 9.

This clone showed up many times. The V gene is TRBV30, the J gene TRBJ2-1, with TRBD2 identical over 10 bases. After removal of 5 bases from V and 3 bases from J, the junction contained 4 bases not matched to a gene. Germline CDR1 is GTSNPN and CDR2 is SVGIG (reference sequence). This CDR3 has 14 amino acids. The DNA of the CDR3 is TGTGCCTGGGCTAGCGGGAGTTTCTACAATGAGCAGTTCTTC. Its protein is CAWASGSFYNEQFF.

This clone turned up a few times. The CDR3 sequence: CASSPMSSYNEQFF. CDR3 DNA: TGTGCCAGCAGTCCCATGAGCTCCTACAATGAGCAGTTCTTC. The chain is built from TRBV27 and TRBJ2-1, with no clear D. This CDR3 region has 14 residues. Germline V lookup: CDR1 MNHEY, CDR2 SMNVEV (reference sequence). V lost 5 bases and J lost 0, with 8 bases in between.

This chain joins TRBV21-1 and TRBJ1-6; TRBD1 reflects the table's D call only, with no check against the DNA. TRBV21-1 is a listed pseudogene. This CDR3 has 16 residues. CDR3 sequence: CASSKSGGQDNSPLHF. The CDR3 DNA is TGTGCCAGCAGCAAATCCGGGGGACAGGATAATTCACCCCTCCACTTT.

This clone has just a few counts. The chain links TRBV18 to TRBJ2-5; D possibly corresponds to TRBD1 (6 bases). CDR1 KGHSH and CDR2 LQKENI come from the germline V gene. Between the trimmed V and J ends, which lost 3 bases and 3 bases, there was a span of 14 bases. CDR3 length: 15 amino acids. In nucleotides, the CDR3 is TGTGCCAGCTCACCGCGATCGACAGGAGAAGAGACCCAGTACTTC. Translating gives CASSPRSTGEETQYF.

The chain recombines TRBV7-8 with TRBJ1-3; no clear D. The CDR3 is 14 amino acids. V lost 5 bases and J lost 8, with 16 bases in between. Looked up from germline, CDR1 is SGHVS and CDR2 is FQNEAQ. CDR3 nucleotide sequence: TGTGCCAGCAGCCAGCGACGGGGTCTGGACACCATATATTTT. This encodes CASSQRRGLDTIYF.

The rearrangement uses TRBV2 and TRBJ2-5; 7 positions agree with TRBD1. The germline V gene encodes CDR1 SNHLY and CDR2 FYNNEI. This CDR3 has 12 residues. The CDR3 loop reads CSGTVYQETQYF. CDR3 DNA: TGTTCCGGGACAGTGTACCAAGAGACCCAGTACTTC.

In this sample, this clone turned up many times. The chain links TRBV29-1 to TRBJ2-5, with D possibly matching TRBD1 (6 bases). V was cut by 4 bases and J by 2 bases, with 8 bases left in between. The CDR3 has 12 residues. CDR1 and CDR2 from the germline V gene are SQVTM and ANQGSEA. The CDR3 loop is CSVGTVQETQYF. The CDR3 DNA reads TGCAGCGTTGGGACAGTTCAAGAGACCCAGTACTTC.

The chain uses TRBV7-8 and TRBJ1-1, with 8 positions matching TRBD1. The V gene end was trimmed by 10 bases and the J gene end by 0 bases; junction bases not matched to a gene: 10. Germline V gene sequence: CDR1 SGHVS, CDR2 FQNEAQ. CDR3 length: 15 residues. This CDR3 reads CATITTGAMNTEAFF. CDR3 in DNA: TGTGCCACGATCACGACAGGGGCTATGAACACTGAAGCTTTCTTT.

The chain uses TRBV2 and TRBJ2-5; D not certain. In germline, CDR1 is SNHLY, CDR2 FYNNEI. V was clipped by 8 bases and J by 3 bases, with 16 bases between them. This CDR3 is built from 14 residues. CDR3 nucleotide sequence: TGTGCCAGCCGTCGGTCCCAGGATGAAGAGACCCAGTACTTC. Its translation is CASRRSQDEETQYF.

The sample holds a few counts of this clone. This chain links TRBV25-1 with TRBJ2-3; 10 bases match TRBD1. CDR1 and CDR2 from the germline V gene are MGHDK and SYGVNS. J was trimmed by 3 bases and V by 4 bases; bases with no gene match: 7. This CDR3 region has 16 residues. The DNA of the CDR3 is TGTGCCAGCAGTGTTAATCCGGGACAGGGGACAGATACGCAGTATTTT. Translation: CASSVNPGQGTDTQYF.

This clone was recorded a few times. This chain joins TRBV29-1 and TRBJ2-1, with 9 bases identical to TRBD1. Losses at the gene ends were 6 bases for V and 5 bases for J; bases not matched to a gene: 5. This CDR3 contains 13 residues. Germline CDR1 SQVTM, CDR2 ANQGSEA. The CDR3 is CSVPDRGNNEQFF. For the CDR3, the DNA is TGCAGCGTCCCGGACAGGGGAAACAATGAGCAGTTCTTC.

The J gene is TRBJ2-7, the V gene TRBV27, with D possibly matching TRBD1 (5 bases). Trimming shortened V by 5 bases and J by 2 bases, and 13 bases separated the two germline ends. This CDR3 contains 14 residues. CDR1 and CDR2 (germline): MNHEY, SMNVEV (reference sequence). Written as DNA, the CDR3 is TGTGCCAGCAGTCCGATGACAGAGGCCTACGAGCAGTACTTC. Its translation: CASSPMTEAYEQYF.

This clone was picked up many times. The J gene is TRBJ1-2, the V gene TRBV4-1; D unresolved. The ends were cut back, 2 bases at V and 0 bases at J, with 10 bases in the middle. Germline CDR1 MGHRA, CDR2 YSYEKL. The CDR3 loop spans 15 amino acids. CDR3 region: CASSQRTAANYGYTF. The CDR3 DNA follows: TGCGCCAGCAGCCAACGTACAGCCGCTAACTATGGCTACACCTTC.

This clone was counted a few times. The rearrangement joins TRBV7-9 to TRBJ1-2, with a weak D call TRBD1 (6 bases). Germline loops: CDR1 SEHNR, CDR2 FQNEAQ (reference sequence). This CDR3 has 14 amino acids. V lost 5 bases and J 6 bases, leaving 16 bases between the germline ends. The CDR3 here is CASSPDSLLHGYTF. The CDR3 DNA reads TGTGCCAGCAGCCCGGACAGTCTCCTCCATGGCTACACCTTC.

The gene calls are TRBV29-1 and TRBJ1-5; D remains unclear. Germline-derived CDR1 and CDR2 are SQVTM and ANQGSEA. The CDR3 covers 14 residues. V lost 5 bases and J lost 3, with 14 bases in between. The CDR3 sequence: CSVTPGLHNQPQHF. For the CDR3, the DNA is TGCAGCGTTACTCCAGGACTCCACAATCAGCCCCAGCATTTT.